This T cell receptor (beta chain) stems from a study of blood T cells in healthy people across ages. Alongside a J-beta primer mix, a sample-barcoded 5' primer served in a second PCR lasting about 7 to 12 cycles. Each TCR beta cDNA got a 12-nucleotide random molecular identifier. One entry per CDR3 protein results from TCRdb running MiXCR on the 5' RACE reads. Among under 800,000 distinct CDR3 sequences listed, around 20% were seen once. This clonotype has more than one count but fewer than ten. The CDR3 spans 12 residues. V was trimmed by 1 base and J by 4 bases, leaving 5 bases between them. Germline V gene lookup returns CDR1 MNHNS and CDR2 SASEGT. Samples had at least 6.5 million PBMCs isolated from them.

This TCR came from a man aged 65-85 years in good health. V gene TRBV6-1 combines with J gene TRBJ2-7; D unclear. The specimen sequenced was blood. The CDR3 here is CASSEEHYEQYF. In nucleotides, the CDR3 is TGTGCCAGCAGTGAAGAGCATTACGAGCAGTACTTC.